This TCR beta chain was captured by sequencing in a study of PD-1 blockade in classical Hodgkin lymphoma. Study-level background: Intravenous nivolumab at 3 mg/kg was given to patients every 2 weeks. General observations from the study: It was CD4+ TCR diversity, not CD8+, that rose significantly by C4D1. At baseline, newly diagnosed patients reportedly showed less TCR diversity than healthy donors.

Time point specified: cycle 4 day 1 (C4D1), after 6 weeks of nivolumab. There was relapse after autologous stem cell transplantation in every patient, and there was variation in brentuximab vedotin exposure. The CDR3 length is 14 residues. V dropped 7 bases and J dropped 0 bases, with 10 bases sitting between them. CDR1 and CDR2 from the germline V gene are LNHDA and SQIVND (reference sequence). With regard to this clone: Its antigen remains unidentified.

Assay used: immunoSEQ multiplex PCR; TCRdb lists only in-frame clones, some missing. The data contain roughly 100,000 clones, 93% of them seen just once; the ten biggest clones take up approximately 2%. The sequence was collected from a human donor with classical Hodgkin lymphoma. The sample was peripheral blood mononuclear cells (PBMCs), taken before the fourth cycle of nivolumab. The chain combines TRBV19 with TRBJ1-5; the D is unclear. The CDR3 DNA follows: TGTGCCAGTAATCCTCCTAATAGCAATCAGCCCCAGCATTTT. Amino acid sequence: CASNPPNSNQPQHF.